This T cell receptor beta chain derives from a study of blood T cell repertoires in COVID-19. Turning to the study itself: Specimens from acute and convalescent COVID-19 originated in the United States, Italy and Spain.

Remarks on this clone: Other nucleotide sequences from this sample produce the same CDR3.

Sequencing was performed with immunoSEQ multiplex PCR; in TCRdb, only in-frame clones are kept and a portion is missing. The sample records about 260,000 clones, around 90% being singletons. The CDR3 covers 14 residues. Germline V gene data show CDR1 as MNHEY and CDR2 as SMNVEV (reference sequence). Trimming at V came to 4 bases and at J to 2 bases, leaving 4 bases not matched to a gene. This rearrangement joins TRBV27 to TRBJ2-7; 8 nucleotides align to TRBD2. Specimen: peripheral blood. This receptor was taken from a man aged 55 to 70 who had recovered from COVID-19. The CDR3 nucleotides read TGTGCCAGCAGTTCAAGCGGGGGCCCCTACGAGCAGTACTTC. Amino acid sequence: CASSSSGGPYEQYF.